This TCR beta chain was observed in a study of T cell responses to AZD1222 COVID-19 vaccine. Clones were sequenced by immunoSEQ multiplex PCR, and TCRdb holds only the in-frame ones, with some missing. The sample lists 120,000 to 150,000 clones, about 90% occurring once. Study-wide points: Donor demographics were predominantly white British with a female majority; clonal diversity may be underestimated. As reported, nearly half of all spike-specific TCRs target variant regions that are unmutated.

This CDR3 contains 18 residues. Germline assignment: CDR1 SGHVS and CDR2 FQNEAQ. The ends lost 3 bases at V and 0 bases at J; junction bases unmatched: 7. Turning to this clone: Its matching antigen is unknown.

V gene TRBV7-8 combines with J gene TRBJ2-6, with 8 bases identical to TRBD2. This receptor was identified in an adult in good health. Specimen: peripheral blood, collected on day 0 of AZD1222 vaccination. CDR3 nucleotide sequence: TGTGCCAGCAGCTTCGGGAGGGGTCTACTCTCTGGGGCCAACGTCCTGACTTTC. It encodes CASSFGRGLLSGANVLTF.